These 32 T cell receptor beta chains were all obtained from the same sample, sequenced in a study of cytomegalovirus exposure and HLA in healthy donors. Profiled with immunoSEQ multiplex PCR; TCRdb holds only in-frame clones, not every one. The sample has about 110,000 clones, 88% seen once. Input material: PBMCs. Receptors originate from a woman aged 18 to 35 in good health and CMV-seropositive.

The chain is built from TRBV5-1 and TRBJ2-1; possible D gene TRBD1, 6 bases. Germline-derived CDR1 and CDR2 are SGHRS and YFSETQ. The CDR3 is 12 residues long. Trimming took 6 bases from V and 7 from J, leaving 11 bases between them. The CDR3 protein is CASTNQGNEQFF. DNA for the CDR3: TGCGCCAGCACTAATCAGGGGAATGAGCAGTTCTTC. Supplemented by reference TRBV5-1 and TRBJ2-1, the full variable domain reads KAGVTQTPRYLIKTRGQQVTLSCSPISGHRSVSWYQQTPGQGLQFLFEYFSETQRNKGNFPGRFSGRQFSNSRSEMNVSTLELGDSALYLCASTNQGNEQFFGPGTRLTVL.

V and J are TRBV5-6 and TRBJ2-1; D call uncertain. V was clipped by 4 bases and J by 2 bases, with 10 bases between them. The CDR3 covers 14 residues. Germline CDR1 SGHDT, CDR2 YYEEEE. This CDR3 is CASSSTGTYNEQFF. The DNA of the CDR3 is TGTGCCAGCAGCAGTACGGGTACCTACAATGAGCAGTTCTTC.

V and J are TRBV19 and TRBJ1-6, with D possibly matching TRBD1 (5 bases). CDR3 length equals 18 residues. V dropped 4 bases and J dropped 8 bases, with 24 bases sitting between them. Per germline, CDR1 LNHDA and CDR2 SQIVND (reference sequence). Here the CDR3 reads CASSTGGTYRELDSPLHF. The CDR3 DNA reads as TGTGCCAGTAGTACAGGCGGGACGTATAGAGAGCTGGATTCACCCCTCCACTTT.

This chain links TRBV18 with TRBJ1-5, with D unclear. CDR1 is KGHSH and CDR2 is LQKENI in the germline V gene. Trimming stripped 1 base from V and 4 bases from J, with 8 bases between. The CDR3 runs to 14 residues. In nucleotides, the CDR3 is TGTGCCAGCTCACCACGGACGGGGAATCAGCCCCAGCATTTT. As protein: CASSPRTGNQPQHF.

This CDR3 is CASSSDRTHYNSPLHF. The CDR3 region has the DNA TGTGCCAGCAGCTCGGACAGGACGCACTATAATTCACCCCTCCACTTT. This sequence joins TRBV5-6 and TRBJ1-6, with TRBD1 identical over 7 bases. After removal of 3 bases from V and 3 bases from J, the junction contained 6 bases not matched to a gene. CDR1 and CDR2 (germline): SGHDT, YYEEEE. This CDR3 comprises 16 residues.

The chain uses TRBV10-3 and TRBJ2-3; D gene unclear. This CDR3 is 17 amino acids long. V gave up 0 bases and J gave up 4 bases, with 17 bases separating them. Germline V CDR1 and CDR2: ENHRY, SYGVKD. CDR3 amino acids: CAISESSTDPTADTQYF. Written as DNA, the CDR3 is TGTGCCATCAGTGAGTCAAGTACAGACCCTACGGCAGATACGCAGTATTTT.

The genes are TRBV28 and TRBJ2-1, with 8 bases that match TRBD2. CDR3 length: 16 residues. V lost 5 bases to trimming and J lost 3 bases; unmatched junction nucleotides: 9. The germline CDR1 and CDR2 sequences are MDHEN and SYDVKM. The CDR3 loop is CASSPTGTSGYNEQFF. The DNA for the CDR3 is TGTGCCAGCAGTCCCACGGGCACTAGCGGCTACAATGAGCAGTTCTTC.

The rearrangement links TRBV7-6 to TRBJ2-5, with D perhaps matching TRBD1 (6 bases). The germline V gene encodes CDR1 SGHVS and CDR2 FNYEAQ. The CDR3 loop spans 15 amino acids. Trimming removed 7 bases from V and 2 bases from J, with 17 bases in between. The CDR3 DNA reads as TGTGCCAGCACCCAGGGGTACAGTTATCAAGAGACCCAGTACTTC. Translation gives CASTQGYSYQETQYF.

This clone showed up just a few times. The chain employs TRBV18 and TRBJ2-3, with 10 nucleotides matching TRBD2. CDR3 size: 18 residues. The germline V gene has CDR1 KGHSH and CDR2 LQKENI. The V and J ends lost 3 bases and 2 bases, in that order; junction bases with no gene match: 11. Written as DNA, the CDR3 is TGTGCCAGCTCACCCGACAGGACCGGGACTAGCGACACAGATACGCAGTATTTT. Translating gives CASSPDRTGTSDTDTQYF. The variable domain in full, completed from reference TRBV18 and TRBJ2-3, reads NAGVMQNPRHLVRRRGQEARLRCSPMKGHSHVYWYRQLPEEGLKFMVYLQKENIIDESGMPKERFSAEFPKEGPSILRIQQVVRGDSAAYFCASSPDRTGTSDTDTQYFGPGTRLTVL.

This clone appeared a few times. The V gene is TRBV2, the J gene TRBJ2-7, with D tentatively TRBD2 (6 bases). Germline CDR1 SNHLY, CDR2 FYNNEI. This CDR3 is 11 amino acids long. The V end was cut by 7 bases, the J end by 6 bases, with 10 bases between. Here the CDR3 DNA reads TGTGCCAGCAAACGGGAGTCCGAGCAGTACGTC. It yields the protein CASKRESEQYV.

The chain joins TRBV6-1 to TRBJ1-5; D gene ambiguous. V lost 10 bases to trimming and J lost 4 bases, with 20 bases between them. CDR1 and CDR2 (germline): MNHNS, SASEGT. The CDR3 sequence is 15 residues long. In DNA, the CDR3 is TGTGCCACGACTATCGGGCAACTCGGGAATCAGCCCCAGCATTTT. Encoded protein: CATTIGQLGNQPQHF.

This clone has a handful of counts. CDR3 loop: CAVGQGNSPLHF. The CDR3 nucleotides are TGTGCCGTGGGACAGGGGAATTCACCCCTCCACTTT. This sequence joins TRBV19 and TRBJ1-6; 10 nucleotides line up with TRBD1. Trimming took 11 bases from V and 7 from J; bases not matched to a gene: 2. CDR3 length: 12 amino acids. Germline CDR1 is LNHDA and CDR2 is SQIVND (reference sequence).

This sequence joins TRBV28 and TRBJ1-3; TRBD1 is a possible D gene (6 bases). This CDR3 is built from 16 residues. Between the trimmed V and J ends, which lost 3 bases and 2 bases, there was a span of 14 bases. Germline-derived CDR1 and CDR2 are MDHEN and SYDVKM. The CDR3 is CASSFPAGEAGNTIYF. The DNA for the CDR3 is TGTGCCAGCAGTTTCCCTGCAGGGGAAGCTGGAAACACCATATATTTT. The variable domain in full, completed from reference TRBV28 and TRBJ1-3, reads DVKVTQSSRYLVKRTGEKVFLECVQDMDHENMFWYRQDPGLGLRLIYFSYDVKMKEKGDIPEGYSVSREKKERFSLILESASTNQTSMYLCASSFPAGEAGNTIYFGEGSWLTVV.

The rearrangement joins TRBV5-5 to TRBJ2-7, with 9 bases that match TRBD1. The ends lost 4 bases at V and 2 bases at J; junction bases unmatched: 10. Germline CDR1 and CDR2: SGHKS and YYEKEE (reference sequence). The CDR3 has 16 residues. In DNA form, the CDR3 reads TGTGCCAGCAGCCAACAAACAGGGGGCCTTGCCTACGAGCAGTACTTC. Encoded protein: CASSQQTGGLAYEQYF.

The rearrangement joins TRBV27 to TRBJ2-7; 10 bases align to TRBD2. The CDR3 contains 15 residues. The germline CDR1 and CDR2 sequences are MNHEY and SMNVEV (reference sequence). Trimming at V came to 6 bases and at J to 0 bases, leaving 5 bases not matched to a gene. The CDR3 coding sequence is TGTGCCAGCAGGCGACTAGCGGGTAGCTCCTACGAGCAGTACGTC. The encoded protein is CASRRLAGSSYEQYV.

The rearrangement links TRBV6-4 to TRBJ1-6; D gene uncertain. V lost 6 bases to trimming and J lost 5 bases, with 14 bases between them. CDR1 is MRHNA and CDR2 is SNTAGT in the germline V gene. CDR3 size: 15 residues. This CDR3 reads CASSPVSGDNSPLHF. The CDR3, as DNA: TGTGCCAGCAGCCCCGTTTCAGGTGATAATTCACCCCTCCACTTT.

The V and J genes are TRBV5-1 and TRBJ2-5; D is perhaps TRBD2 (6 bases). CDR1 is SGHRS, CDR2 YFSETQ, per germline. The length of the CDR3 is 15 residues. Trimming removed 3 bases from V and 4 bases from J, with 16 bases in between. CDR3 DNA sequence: TGCGCCAGCAGCTCCGCCGTGGGACTCGGAGAGACCCAGTACTTC. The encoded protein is CASSSAVGLGETQYF.

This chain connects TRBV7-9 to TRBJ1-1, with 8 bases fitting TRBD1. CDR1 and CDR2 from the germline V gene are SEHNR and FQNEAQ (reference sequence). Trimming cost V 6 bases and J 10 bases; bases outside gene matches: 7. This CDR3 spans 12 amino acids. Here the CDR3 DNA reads TGTGCCAGCAGTCGCGGACAGGGACGAGCTTTCTTT. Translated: CASSRGQGRAFF.

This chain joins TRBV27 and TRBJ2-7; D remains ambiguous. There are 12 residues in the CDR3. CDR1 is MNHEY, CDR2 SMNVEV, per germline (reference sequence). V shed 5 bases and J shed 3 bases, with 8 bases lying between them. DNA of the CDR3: TGTGCCAGCAGTCCTCCGGGCTACGAGCAGTACTTC. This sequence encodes CASSPPGYEQYF.

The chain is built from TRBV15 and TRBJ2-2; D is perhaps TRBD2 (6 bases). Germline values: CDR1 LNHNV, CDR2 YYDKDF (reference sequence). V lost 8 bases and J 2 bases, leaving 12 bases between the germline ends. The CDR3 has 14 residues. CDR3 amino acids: CATSGTLNTGELFF. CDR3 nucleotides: TGTGCCACCTCGGGGACTCTTAACACCGGGGAGCTGTTTTTT.

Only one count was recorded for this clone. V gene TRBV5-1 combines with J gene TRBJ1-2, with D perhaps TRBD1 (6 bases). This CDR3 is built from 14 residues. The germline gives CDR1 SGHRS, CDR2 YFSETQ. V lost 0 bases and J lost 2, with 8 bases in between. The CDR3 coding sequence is TGCGCCAGCAGCTTGGGACAGGTCAACTATGGCTACACCTTC. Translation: CASSLGQVNYGYTF.

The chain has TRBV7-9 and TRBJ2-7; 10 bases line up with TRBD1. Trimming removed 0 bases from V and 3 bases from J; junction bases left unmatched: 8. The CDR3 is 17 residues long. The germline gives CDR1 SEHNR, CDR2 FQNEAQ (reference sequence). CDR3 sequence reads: CASSLAEFGTGVYEQYV. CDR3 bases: TGTGCCAGCAGCTTAGCAGAATTCGGGACAGGGGTCTACGAGCAGTACGTC.

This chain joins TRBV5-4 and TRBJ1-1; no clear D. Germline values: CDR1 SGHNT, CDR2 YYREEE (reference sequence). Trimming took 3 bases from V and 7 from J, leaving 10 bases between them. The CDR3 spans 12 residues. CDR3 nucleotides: TGTGCCAGCAGCTCCTTCCGTAGTGAAGCTTTCTTT. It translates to CASSSFRSEAFF.

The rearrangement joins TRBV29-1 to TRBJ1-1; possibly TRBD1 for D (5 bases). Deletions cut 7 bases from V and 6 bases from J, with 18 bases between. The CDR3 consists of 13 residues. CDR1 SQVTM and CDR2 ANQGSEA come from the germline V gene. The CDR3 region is CSAARTQASEAFF. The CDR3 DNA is TGCAGCGCAGCCAGGACACAGGCTTCTGAAGCTTTCTTT.

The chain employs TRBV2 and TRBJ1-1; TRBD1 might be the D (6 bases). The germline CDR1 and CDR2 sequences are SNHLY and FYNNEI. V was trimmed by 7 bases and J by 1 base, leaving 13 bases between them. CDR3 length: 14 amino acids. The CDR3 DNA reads TGTGCCAGCAACTCGGGACACTCGAACACTGAAGCTTTCTTT. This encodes CASNSGHSNTEAFF. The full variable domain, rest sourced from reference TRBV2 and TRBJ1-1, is EPEVTQTPSHQVTQMGQEVILRCVPISNHLYFYWYRQILGQKVEFLVSFYNNEISEKSEIFDDQFSVERPDGSNFTLKIRSTKLEDSAMYFCASNSGHSNTEAFFGQGTRLTVV.

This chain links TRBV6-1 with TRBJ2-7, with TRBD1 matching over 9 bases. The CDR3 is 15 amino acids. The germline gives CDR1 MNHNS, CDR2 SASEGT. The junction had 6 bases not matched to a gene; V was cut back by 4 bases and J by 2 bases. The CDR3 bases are TGTGCCAGCAGTGCCTCCGGGACAGGGACCTACGAGCAGTACTTC. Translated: CASSASGTGTYEQYF.

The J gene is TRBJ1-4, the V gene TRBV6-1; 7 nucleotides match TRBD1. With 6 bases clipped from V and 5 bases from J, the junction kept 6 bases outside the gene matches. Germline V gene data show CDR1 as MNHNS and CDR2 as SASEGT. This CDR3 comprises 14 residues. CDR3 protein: CASRTDRVNEKLFF. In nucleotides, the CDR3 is TGTGCCAGCAGGACCGACAGGGTGAATGAAAAACTGTTTTTT.

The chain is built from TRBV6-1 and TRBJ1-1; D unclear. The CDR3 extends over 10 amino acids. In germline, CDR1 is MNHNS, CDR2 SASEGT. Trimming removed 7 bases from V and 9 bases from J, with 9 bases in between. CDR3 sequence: CASIVRQAFF. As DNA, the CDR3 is TGTGCCAGCATAGTCCGCCAAGCTTTCTTT.

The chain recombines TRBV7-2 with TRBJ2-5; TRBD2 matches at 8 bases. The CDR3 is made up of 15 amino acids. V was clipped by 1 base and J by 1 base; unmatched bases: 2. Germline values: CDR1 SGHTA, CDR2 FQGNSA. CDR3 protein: CASSLGSGVQETQYF. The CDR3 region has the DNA TGTGCCAGCAGCTTAGGTAGCGGGGTCCAAGAGACCCAGTACTTC.

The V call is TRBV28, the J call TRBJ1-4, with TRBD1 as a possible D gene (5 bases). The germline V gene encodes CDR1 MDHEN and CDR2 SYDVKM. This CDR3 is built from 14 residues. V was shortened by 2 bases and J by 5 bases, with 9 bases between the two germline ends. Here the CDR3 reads CASSLQGRNEKLFF. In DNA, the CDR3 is TGTGCCAGCAGTTTACAGGGCAGAAATGAAAAACTGTTTTTT.

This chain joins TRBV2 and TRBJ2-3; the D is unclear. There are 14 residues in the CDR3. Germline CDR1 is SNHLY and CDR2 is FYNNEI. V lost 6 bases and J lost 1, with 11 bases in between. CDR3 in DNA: TGTGCCAGCAGCGTAGGCGGAGGCACAGATACGCAGTATTTT. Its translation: CASSVGGGTDTQYF.

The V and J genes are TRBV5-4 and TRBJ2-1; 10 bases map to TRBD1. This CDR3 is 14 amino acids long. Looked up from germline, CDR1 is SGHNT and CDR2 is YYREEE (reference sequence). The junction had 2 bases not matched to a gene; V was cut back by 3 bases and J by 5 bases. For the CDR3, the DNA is TGTGCCAGCAGCTCCGGGACAGGGGACAATGAGCAGTTCTTC. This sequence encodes CASSSGTGDNEQFF.